These 29 T cell receptor beta chains share one sample of origin, sequenced in a study of blood T cell repertoires in COVID-19. Produced via immunoSEQ multiplex PCR; TCRdb's table is partial and in-frame only. The profile shows 200,000 to 300,000 clones, approximately 87% of them singletons. Source material: peripheral blood. The receptors here all came from a woman aged 35 to 49 who had recovered from COVID-19.

The V call is TRBV9, the J call TRBJ2-7; 11 bases fit TRBD1. V was clipped by 4 bases and J by 1 base; unmatched bases: 10. This CDR3 contains 17 residues. Germline assignment: CDR1 SGDLS and CDR2 YYNGEE. CDR3: CASSPRRTGGVSYEQYF. For the CDR3, the DNA is TGTGCCAGCAGCCCCCGAAGGACAGGGGGCGTATCCTACGAGCAGTACTTC.

This clone was seen just once. CDR3 in DNA: TGTGCCAGCAGCCCGGGACTAGCGGGGGTGAACACCGGGGAGCTGTTTTTT. Translation: CASSPGLAGVNTGELFF. The V and J genes are TRBV13 and TRBJ2-2; 14 bases fit TRBD2. CDR1 and CDR2 from the germline V gene are PRHDT and FYEKMQ (reference sequence). The trim removed 5 bases at V and 1 base at J, leaving 3 bases unmatched. The CDR3 runs to 17 residues. The full variable domain, completed using reference TRBV13 and TRBJ2-2, is AAGVIQSPRHLIKEKRETATLKCYPIPRHDTVYWYQQGPGQDPQFLISFYEKMQSDKGSIPDRFSAQQFSDYHSELNMSSLELGDSALYFCASSPGLAGVNTGELFFGEGSRLTVL.

CDR3 DNA: TGTGCCAGCTCACCTTCCCCCGGGACAGATAATTCACCCCTCCACTTT. It translates to CASSPSPGTDNSPLHF. The rearrangement links TRBV18 to TRBJ1-6; 7 bases align to TRBD1. Germline values: CDR1 KGHSH, CDR2 LQKENI. V was pared by 3 bases and J by 5 bases, with 7 bases of the junction left unmatched. CDR3 length equals 16 residues.

The chain uses TRBV5-1 and TRBJ2-3; D possibly corresponds to TRBD2 (6 bases). CDR3 length equals 13 residues. V gave up 4 bases and J gave up 7 bases, with 13 bases separating them. Germline CDR1 reads SGHRS; CDR2 reads YFSETQ. This CDR3 is CASSATRVHTQYF. The CDR3 nucleotides read TGCGCCAGCAGCGCGACTAGAGTTCATACGCAGTATTTT.

The chain has TRBV3-1 (or the pseudogene TRBV3-2) and TRBJ1-1; D uncertain. CDR1 is LGHDT, CDR2 YNNKEL, per germline (reference sequence). The CDR3 is 14 residues long. V gave up 1 base and J gave up 3 bases, with 9 bases separating them. The CDR3 region has the DNA TGTGCCAGCAGCCAAGTATTCCGGGACACTGAAGCTTTCTTT. Protein product: CASSQVFRDTEAFF.

This clone appeared a few times. CDR3 in DNA: TGTGCCAGCAGCTTAGCACTCCACAGAGTAACTGAAGCTTTCTTT. This codes for CASSLALHRVTEAFF. The rearrangement links TRBV7-8 to TRBJ1-1; D call uncertain. V lost 0 bases and J lost 5, with 13 bases in between. Germline V gene sequence: CDR1 SGHVS, CDR2 FQNEAQ. This CDR3 has 15 amino acids.

The chain uses TRBV5-4 and TRBJ1-2, with TRBD1 as a possible D gene (6 bases). V lost 2 bases and J lost 2, with 7 bases in between. Germline loops: CDR1 SGHNT, CDR2 YYREEE (reference sequence). The CDR3 covers 13 residues. This chain's CDR3 is CASSLGQNYGYTF. The CDR3 bases are TGTGCCAGCAGCTTAGGACAGAACTATGGCTACACCTTC.

This chain uses TRBV11-3 with TRBJ2-5; 8 nucleotides align to TRBD2. This CDR3 is 16 amino acids long. Trimming at V came to 4 bases and at J to 5 bases, leaving 12 bases not matched to a gene. Per the germline V gene, CDR1 is SGHNT and CDR2 is YENEEA. The CDR3 DNA sequence: TGTGCCAGCAGCTCCCAAACCCGGGGGGGCCGGGAGACCCAGTACTTC. As protein: CASSSQTRGGRETQYF.

The chain links TRBV6-5 to TRBJ1-3, with D maybe TRBD1 (6 bases). In germline, CDR1 is MNHEY, CDR2 SVGAGI. Trimming stripped 2 bases from V and 2 bases from J, with 10 bases between. The CDR3 is 15 residues long. The CDR3 bases are TGTGCCAGCAGTTACCTGACAGGCCCTGGAAACACCATATATTTT. Translating gives CASSYLTGPGNTIYF.

The V gene is TRBV6-6, the J gene TRBJ1-1; a weak D match, TRBD1 (5 bases). CDR1 is MNHNY, CDR2 SVGAGI, per germline (reference sequence). With 4 bases removed from V and 5 bases from J, the gap between germline ends came to 14 bases. CDR3 length: 14 amino acids. The CDR3, as DNA: TGTGCCAGCAGTTCCCAGGGTTTTTCAACTGAAGCTTTCTTT. Residues: CASSSQGFSTEAFF.

Only one count was recorded for this clone. This CDR3 reads CASSRSNSPLHF. The CDR3 DNA follows: TGTGCCAGCAGCCGCAGTAATTCACCCCTCCACTTT. The V call is TRBV12-3 or TRBV12-4, the J call TRBJ1-6; D gene unclear. The CDR3 extends over 12 amino acids. Between the trimmed V and J ends, which lost 6 bases and 6 bases, there was a span of 6 bases.

The chain couples TRBV2 to TRBJ1-5; D unresolved. The CDR3 has 14 amino acids. Germline CDR1 and CDR2: SNHLY and FYNNEI. Trimming pared 7 bases from V and 0 bases from J, leaving 10 bases between. CDR3 residues: CASTWQDSNQPQHF. DNA of the CDR3: TGTGCCAGCACCTGGCAGGATAGCAATCAGCCCCAGCATTTT.

This clone occurred once. Other DNA sequences from this sample encode an identical CDR3 as well. The chain carries TRBV6-6 and TRBJ1-1; D call uncertain. The CDR3 sequence is 13 residues long. Germline CDR1 reads MNHNY; CDR2 reads SVGAGI (reference sequence). V lost 6 bases and J 2 bases, leaving 10 bases between the germline ends. The CDR3: CASRRGLNTEAFF. DNA of the CDR3: TGTGCCAGCAGACGCGGGCTAAACACTGAAGCTTTCTTT.

V usage is TRBV2 and J usage is TRBJ2-5; 9 bases map to TRBD1. The trim removed 7 bases at V and 5 bases at J, leaving 2 bases unmatched. CDR1 and CDR2 (germline): SNHLY, FYNNEI. The CDR3 extends over 12 amino acids. The chain's CDR3 is CASTGTGETQYF. The CDR3 nucleotides read TGTGCCAGCACTGGGACAGGGGAGACCCAGTACTTC.

This chain connects TRBV27 to TRBJ1-2; D is uncertain. Germline CDR1 reads MNHEY; CDR2 reads SMNVEV (reference sequence). V shed 3 bases and J shed 8 bases, with 16 bases lying between them. The CDR3 covers 14 residues. The CDR3 region is CASSLGLSFGGYTF. The CDR3 DNA reads as TGTGCCAGCAGTTTGGGCCTCAGCTTTGGGGGCTACACCTTC.

The genes are TRBV9 and TRBJ1-4; 11 bases match TRBD1. The CDR3 totals 17 residues. The trim removed 4 bases at V and 0 bases at J, leaving 5 bases unmatched. Germline assignment: CDR1 SGDLS and CDR2 YYNGEE. CDR3 protein: CASSPDRGPPTNEKLFF. The CDR3 nucleotides read TGTGCCAGCAGCCCGGACAGGGGGCCCCCAACTAATGAAAAACTGTTTTTT.

This CDR3 is CASSLGQRKGEETQYF. The CDR3 DNA is TGTGCCAGCAGCCTCGGACAGAGGAAAGGCGAGGAGACCCAGTACTTC. The chain is built from TRBV9 and TRBJ2-5; D is possibly TRBD1 (6 bases). The germline CDR1 and CDR2 sequences are SGDLS and YYNGEE. CDR3 size: 16 residues. The V gene lost 4 bases and the J gene lost 5 bases, with 21 bases spanning the gap.

The chain carries TRBV28 and TRBJ2-7; a possible D gene is TRBD2 (6 bases). V dropped 7 bases and J dropped 3 bases, with 16 bases sitting between them. CDR1 and CDR2 from the germline V gene are MDHEN and SYDVKM. The CDR3 sequence is 14 residues long. The CDR3 loop is CASNAAGRIYEQYF. The CDR3 DNA is TGTGCCAGCAACGCTGCAGGGAGGATCTACGAGCAGTACTTC.

The V gene is TRBV6-5, the J gene TRBJ2-5, with 9 bases that match TRBD1. The ends lost 6 bases at V and 3 bases at J; junction bases unmatched: 8. The CDR3 has 15 amino acids. Germline V gene lookup returns CDR1 MNHEY and CDR2 SVGAGI. The CDR3 loop is CASSFDRQGEETQYF. The CDR3, as DNA: TGTGCCAGCAGCTTCGACAGACAGGGGGAAGAGACCCAGTACTTC.

For this clone: Distinct nucleotide sequences in the sample also encode this CDR3. This rearrangement joins TRBV5-1 to TRBJ1-2; the match to TRBD1 covers 7 bases. The trim removed 1 base at V and 3 bases at J, leaving 0 bases unmatched. CDR3 length: 13 residues. The germline V gene encodes CDR1 SGHRS and CDR2 YFSETQ. CDR3 region: CASSLTGDYGYTF. The CDR3 region has the DNA TGCGCCAGCAGCTTGACAGGGGACTATGGCTACACCTTC. Full variable domain (remainder filled in from reference TRBV5-1 and TRBJ1-2): KAGVTQTPRYLIKTRGQQVTLSCSPISGHRSVSWYQQTPGQGLQFLFEYFSETQRNKGNFPGRFSGRQFSNSRSEMNVSTLELGDSALYLCASSLTGDYGYTFGSGTRLTVV.

This chain joins TRBV11-2 and TRBJ1-1; a weak D match, TRBD1 (5 bases). Looked up from germline, CDR1 is SGHAT and CDR2 is FQNNGV. Trimming cost V 2 bases and J 0 bases, with 13 bases left between them. The CDR3 consists of 16 residues. This CDR3 is CASSLYWTDMNTEAFF. For the CDR3, the DNA is TGTGCCAGCAGCTTATACTGGACGGACATGAACACTGAAGCTTTCTTT.

The J gene is TRBJ2-7, the V gene TRBV7-9; TRBD2 matches 8 bases. The germline V gene has CDR1 SEHNR and CDR2 FQNEAQ (reference sequence). V dropped 0 bases and J dropped 2; count of bases not matched to a gene: 3. The CDR3 length is 15 residues. CDR3 nucleotides: TGTGCCAGCAGCTTAGCAGGGCGGGGGGCCTACGAGCAGTACTTC. Its translation is CASSLAGRGAYEQYF.

There are many counts of this clone. The chain is built from TRBV14 and TRBJ1-2; the D is unclear. CDR1 and CDR2 from the germline V gene are SGHDN and FVKESK. The V and J ends lost 5 bases and 5 bases respectively, with 9 bases between them. The CDR3 sequence is 12 residues long. Written as DNA, the CDR3 is TGTGCCAGCAGCTCGGTATGGTATGGCTACACCTTC. It specifies CASSSVWYGYTF.

The chain couples TRBV24-1 to TRBJ1-2; a possible D gene is TRBD1 (6 bases). Germline V CDR1 and CDR2: KGHDR, SFDVKD. Trimming pared 5 bases from V and 3 bases from J, leaving 9 bases between. This CDR3 spans 13 amino acids. DNA of the CDR3: TGTGCCACCAGTGCAGGGGCTTACTATGGCTACACCTTC. Translation: CATSAGAYYGYTF.

The J gene is TRBJ2-5, the V gene TRBV11-3; the D gene is possibly TRBD2 (6 bases). Germline CDR1 is SGHNT and CDR2 is YENEEA. The CDR3 consists of 19 residues. With 3 bases removed from V and 5 bases from J, the gap between germline ends came to 28 bases. CDR3 protein: CASSLRSGTGLAGKETQYF. The CDR3 DNA reads as TGTGCCAGCAGCTTGAGGAGTGGGACCGGTTTGGCGGGGAAGGAGACCCAGTACTTC.

About this clone itself: Different DNA sequences within this sample yield the same CDR3. The genes are TRBV6-5 and TRBJ1-2, with 7 bases lining up with TRBD1. This CDR3 contains 14 residues. The V segment lost 11 bases and the J segment 4 bases; nucleotides outside the gene matches: 13. Germline CDR1 MNHEY, CDR2 SVGAGI. DNA of the CDR3: TGTGCCTCCAGTTACAGGGGTCGAGGCTATGGCTACACCTTC. It translates to CASSYRGRGYGYTF.

The V call is TRBV5-1, the J call TRBJ2-1; 7 bases are shared with TRBD1. CDR1 SGHRS and CDR2 YFSETQ come from the germline V gene. The CDR3 length is 14 residues. With V trimmed by 2 bases and J by 8 bases, 7 bases remained unmatched. CDR3 region: CASSLGGVGYEQFF. CDR3 bases: TGCGCCAGCAGCTTAGGGGGCGTCGGGTATGAGCAGTTCTTC.

V usage is TRBV6-5 and J usage is TRBJ2-2; a weak D match, TRBD2 (5 bases). The CDR3 extends over 13 amino acids. Germline CDR1 MNHEY, CDR2 SVGAGI. The CDR3 sequence: CAVRGANTGELFF. The CDR3 DNA reads as TGTGCAGTCCGGGGAGCGAACACCGGGGAGCTGTTTTTT.

The V gene is TRBV6-6, the J gene TRBJ1-1, with 7 bases that match TRBD1. The CDR3 extends over 13 amino acids. The trim removed 10 bases at V and 5 bases at J, leaving 10 bases unmatched. Looked up from germline, CDR1 is MNHNY and CDR2 is SVGAGI (reference sequence). CDR3 sequence reads: CATTRQGRTEAFF. DNA of the CDR3: TGTGCCACCACGCGACAGGGAAGAACTGAAGCTTTCTTT.